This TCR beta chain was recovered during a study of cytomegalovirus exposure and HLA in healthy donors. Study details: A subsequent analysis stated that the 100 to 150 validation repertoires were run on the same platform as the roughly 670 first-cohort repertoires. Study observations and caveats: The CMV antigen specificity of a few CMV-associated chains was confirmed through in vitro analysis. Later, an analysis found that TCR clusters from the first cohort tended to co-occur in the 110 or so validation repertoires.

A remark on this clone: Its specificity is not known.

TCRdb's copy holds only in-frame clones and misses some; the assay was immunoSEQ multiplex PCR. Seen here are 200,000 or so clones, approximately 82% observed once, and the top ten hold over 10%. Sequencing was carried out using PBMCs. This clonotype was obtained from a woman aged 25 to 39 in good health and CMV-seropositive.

CDR3 in DNA: TGTGCCAGCAGTGAGGAGGCAAGACAGCCCCAGCATTTT. Protein product: CASSEEARQPQHF. The rearrangement links TRBV6-4 to TRBJ1-5; no firm D call. This CDR3 spans 13 amino acids. Trimming stripped 3 bases from V and 7 bases from J, with 10 bases between. Germline CDR1 MRHNA, CDR2 SNTAGT.